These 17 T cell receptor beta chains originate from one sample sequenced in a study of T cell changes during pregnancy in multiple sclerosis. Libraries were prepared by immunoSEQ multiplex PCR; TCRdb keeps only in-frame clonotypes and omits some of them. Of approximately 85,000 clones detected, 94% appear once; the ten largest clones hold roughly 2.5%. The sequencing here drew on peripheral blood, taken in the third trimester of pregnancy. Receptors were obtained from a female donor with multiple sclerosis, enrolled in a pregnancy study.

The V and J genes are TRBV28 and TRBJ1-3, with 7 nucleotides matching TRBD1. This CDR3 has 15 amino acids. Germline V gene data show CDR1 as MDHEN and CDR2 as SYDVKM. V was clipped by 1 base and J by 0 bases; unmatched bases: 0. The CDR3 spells CASSLSGGSGNTIYF. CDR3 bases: TGTGCCAGCAGTTTATCAGGGGGCTCTGGAAACACCATATATTTT.

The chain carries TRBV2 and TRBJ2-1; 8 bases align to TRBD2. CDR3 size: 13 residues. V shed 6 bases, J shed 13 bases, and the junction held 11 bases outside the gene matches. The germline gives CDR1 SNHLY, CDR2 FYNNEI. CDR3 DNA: TGTGCCAGCAGCCCTATATTAGCGGGGCCTCAGTTCTTC. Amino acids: CASSPILAGPQFF.

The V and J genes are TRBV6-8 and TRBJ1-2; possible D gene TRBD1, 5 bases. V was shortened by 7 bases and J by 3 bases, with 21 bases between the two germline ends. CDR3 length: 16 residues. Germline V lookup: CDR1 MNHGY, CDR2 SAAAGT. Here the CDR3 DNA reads TGTGCCAGCACACCGGGCGACAGAGCTGGCGACTATGGCTACACCTTC. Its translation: CASTPGDRAGDYGYTF.

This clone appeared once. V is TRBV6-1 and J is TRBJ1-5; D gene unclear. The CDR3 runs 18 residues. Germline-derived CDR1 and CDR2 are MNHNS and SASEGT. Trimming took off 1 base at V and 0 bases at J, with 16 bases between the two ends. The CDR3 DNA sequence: TGTGCCAGCAGTGAAGGGGCAGCCCCGCCTTATAGCAATCAGCCCCAGCATTTT. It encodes CASSEGAAPPYSNQPQHF.

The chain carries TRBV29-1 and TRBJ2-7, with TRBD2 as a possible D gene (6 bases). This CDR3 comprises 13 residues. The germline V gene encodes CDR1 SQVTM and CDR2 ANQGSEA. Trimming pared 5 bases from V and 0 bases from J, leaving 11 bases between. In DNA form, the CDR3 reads TGCAGCGTTTTGGAGGGACGCTCCTACGAGCAGTACTTC. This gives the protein CSVLEGRSYEQYF.

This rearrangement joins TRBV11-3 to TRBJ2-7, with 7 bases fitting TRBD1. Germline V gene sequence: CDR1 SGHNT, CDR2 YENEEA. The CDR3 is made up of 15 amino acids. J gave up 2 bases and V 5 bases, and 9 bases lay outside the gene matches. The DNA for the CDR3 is TGTGCCAGCAGCCTTAGAGGGGGCCCTACCTACGAGCAGTACTTC. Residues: CASSLRGGPTYEQYF.

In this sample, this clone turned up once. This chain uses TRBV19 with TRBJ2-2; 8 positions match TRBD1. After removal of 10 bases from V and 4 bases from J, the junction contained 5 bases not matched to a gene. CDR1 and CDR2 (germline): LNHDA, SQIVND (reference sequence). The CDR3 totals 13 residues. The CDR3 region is CATYGQGTGELFF. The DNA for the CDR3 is TGTGCCACTTACGGACAGGGCACCGGGGAGCTGTTTTTT.

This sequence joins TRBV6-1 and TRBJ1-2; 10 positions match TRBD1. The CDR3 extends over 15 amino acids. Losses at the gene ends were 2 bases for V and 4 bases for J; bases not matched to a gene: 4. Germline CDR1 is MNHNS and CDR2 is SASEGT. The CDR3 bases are TGTGCCAGCAGTGAACGGACAGGGGGGCCCTATGGCTACACCTTC. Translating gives CASSERTGGPYGYTF.

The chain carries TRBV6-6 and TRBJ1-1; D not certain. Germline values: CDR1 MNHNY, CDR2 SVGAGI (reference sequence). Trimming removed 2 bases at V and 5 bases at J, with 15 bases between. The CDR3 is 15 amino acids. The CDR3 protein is CASSYLPREGTEAFF. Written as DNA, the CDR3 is TGTGCCAGCAGTTACCTCCCTCGGGAGGGTACTGAAGCTTTCTTT.

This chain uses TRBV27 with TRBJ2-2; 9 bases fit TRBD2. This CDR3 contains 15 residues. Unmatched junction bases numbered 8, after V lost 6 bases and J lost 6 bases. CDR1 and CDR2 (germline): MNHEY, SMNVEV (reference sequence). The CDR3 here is CASRVSGGVAGELFF. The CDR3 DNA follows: TGTGCCAGCAGAGTTAGCGGGGGAGTGGCCGGGGAGCTGTTTTTT.

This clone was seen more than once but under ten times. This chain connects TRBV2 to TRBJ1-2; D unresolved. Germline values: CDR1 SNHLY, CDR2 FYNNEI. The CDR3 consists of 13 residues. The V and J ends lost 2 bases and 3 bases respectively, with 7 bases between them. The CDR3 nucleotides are TGTGCCAGCAGTGAAAGCGGAGACTATGGCTACACCTTC. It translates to CASSESGDYGYTF.

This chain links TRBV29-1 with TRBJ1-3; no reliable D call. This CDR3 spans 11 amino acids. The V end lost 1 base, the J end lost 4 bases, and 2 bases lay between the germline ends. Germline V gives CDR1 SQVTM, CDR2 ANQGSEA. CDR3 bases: TGCAGCGTTGAAGCAGGAAACACCATATATTTT. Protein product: CSVEAGNTIYF.

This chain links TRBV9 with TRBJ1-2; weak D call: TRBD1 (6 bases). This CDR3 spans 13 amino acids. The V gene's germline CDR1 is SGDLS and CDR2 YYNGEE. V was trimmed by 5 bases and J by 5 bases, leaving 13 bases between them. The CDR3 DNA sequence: TGTGCCAGCAGGGGGGGGCAGGATTATGGCTACACCTTC. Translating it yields CASRGGQDYGYTF. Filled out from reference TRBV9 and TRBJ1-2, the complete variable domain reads DSGVTQTPKHLITATGQRVTLRCSPRSGDLSVYWYQQSLDQGLQFLIQYYNGEERAKGNILERFSAQQFPDLHSELNLSSLELGDSALYFCASRGGQDYGYTFGSGTRLTVV.

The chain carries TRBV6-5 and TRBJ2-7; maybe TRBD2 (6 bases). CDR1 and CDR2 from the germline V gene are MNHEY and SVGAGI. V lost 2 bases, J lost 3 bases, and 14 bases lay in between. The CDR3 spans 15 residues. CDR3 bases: TGTGCCAGCAGTTACCTGGGACTTTCCGACTACGAGCAGTACTTC. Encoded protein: CASSYLGLSDYEQYF.

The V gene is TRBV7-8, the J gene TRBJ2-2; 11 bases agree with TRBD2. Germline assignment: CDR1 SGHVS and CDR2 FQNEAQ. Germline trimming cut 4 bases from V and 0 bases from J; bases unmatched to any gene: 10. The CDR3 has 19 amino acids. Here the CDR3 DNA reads TGTGCCAGCAGCTACCTTCGGCTAGCGGGGGGCCCGAACACCGGGGAGCTGTTTTTT. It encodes CASSYLRLAGGPNTGELFF.

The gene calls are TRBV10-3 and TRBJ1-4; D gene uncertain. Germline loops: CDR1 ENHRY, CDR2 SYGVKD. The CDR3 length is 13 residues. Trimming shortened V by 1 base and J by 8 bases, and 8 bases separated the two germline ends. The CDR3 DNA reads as TGTGCCATCAGTGAGTGGGCCAGAGAAAAACTGTTTTTT. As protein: CAISEWAREKLFF.

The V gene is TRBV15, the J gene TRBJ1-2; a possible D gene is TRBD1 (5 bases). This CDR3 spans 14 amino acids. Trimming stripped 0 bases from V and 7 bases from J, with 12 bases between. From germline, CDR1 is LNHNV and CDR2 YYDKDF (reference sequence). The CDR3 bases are TGTGCCACCAGCAGAGAAAAAGGGGAGGGTGGCTACACCTTC. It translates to CATSREKGEGGYTF.